These T cell receptor beta chains were read from a single sample in a study of cytotoxic CD8 clonotypes in ibrutinib-treated CLL. Profiling relied on immunoSEQ multiplex PCR, and the TCRdb table lists in-frame clones only, not all of them. The sample gives roughly 180,000 clones, under 90% of which show up once; about 4.5% is in the top ten. The material sequenced was PBMCs, taken after 24 months of ibrutinib treatment. The receptors derive from a human donor with chronic lymphocytic leukemia. Both conserved end residues are part of each CDR3. D genes are given only for firm matches. Where a row states a size, it is once, few, many or the class of an expanded clone; other rows omit it.

V gene: TRBV5-8
clone size: -
D gene: -
J gene: TRBJ1-1
CDR3 protein: CASSRWTGNTEAFF
CDR3 DNA: TGTGCCAGCAGCCGTTGGACCGGGAACACTGAAGCTTTCTTT

V gene: TRBV5-1
clone size: -
D gene: -
J gene: TRBJ1-4
CDR3 protein: CASSLGYTSLNEKLFF
CDR3 DNA: TGCGCCAGCAGCTTGGGTTACACATCCCTTAATGAAAAACTGTTTTTT

V gene: TRBV7-2
clone size: -
D gene: TRBD1
J gene: TRBJ2-7
CDR3 protein: CASSLSATGGYEQYF
CDR3 DNA: TGTGCCAGCAGCTTATCAGCAACAGGGGGATACGAGCAGTACTTC

V gene: TRBV27
clone size: once
D gene: TRBD2
J gene: TRBJ2-1
CDR3 protein: CASKLLAGARNEQFF
CDR3 DNA: TGTGCCAGCAAGCTCCTAGCGGGAGCAAGAAATGAGCAGTTCTTC

V gene: TRBV6-5
clone size: -
D gene: TRBD1
J gene: TRBJ2-5
CDR3 protein: CASRRDSERETQYF
CDR3 DNA: TGTGCCAGCAGGAGGGACAGCGAGAGAGAGACCCAGTACTTC

V gene: TRBV7-9
clone size: -
D gene: -
J gene: TRBJ1-4
CDR3 protein: CASSLVGSELIF
CDR3 DNA: TGTGCCAGCAGCTTAGTGGGATCAGAGTTGATTTTT

V gene: TRBV7-2
clone size: -
D gene: -
J gene: TRBJ2-1
CDR3 protein: CASSAVGAGTHPYNEQFF
CDR3 DNA: TGTGCCAGCAGCGCCGTAGGCGCCGGGACCCACCCCTACAATGAGCAGTTCTTC

V gene: TRBV28
clone size: -
D gene: -
J gene: TRBJ2-7
CDR3 protein: CASSFDGRFDEQYF
CDR3 DNA: TGTGCCAGCAGTTTTGACGGGAGATTTGACGAGCAGTACTTC

V gene: TRBV19
clone size: -
D gene: TRBD2
J gene: TRBJ2-3
CDR3 protein: CASSKTSREGDTQYF
CDR3 DNA: TGTGCCAGTAGTAAAACCAGCCGGGAGGGAGATACGCAGTATTTT

V gene: TRBV6-1
clone size: once
D gene: -
J gene: TRBJ2-7
CDR3 protein: CASSGKIGGTPYEQYF
CDR3 DNA: TGTGCCAGCAGTGGTAAGATTGGCGGGACACCTTACGAGCAGTACTTC

V gene: TRBV5-4
clone size: -
D gene: TRBD2
J gene: TRBJ2-5
CDR3 protein: CASSSGGTKETQYF
CDR3 DNA: TGTGCCAGCAGCTCGGGGGGTACCAAAGAGACCCAGTACTTC

V gene: TRBV5-8
clone size: once
D gene: TRBD1
J gene: TRBJ2-3
CDR3 protein: CASSIGRQGFTDTQYF
CDR3 DNA: TGTGCCAGCAGCATTGGCCGACAGGGGTTCACAGATACGCAGTATTTT

V gene: TRBV6-5
clone size: -
D gene: TRBD1
J gene: TRBJ2-7
CDR3 protein: CASSYPPGQGQYEQYF
CDR3 DNA: TGTGCCAGCAGTTACCCCCCGGGACAGGGACAATACGAGCAGTACTTC

V gene: TRBV7-2
clone size: -
D gene: -
J gene: TRBJ1-2
CDR3 protein: CASSLRQGTLANYGYTF
CDR3 DNA: TGTGCCAGCAGCTTAAGGCAGGGGACACTAGCTAACTATGGCTACACCTTC

V gene: TRBV18
clone size: -
D gene: -
J gene: TRBJ1-1
CDR3 protein: CASSPPSRANTEAFF
CDR3 DNA: TGTGCCAGCTCACCACCATCCAGGGCGAACACTGAAGCTTTCTTT

V gene: TRBV6-1
clone size: -
D gene: TRBD1
J gene: TRBJ1-2
CDR3 protein: CASRLTGDGYTF
CDR3 DNA: TGTGCCAGCAGGTTGACAGGGGATGGCTACACCTTC

V gene: TRBV25-1
clone size: -
D gene: TRBD1
J gene: TRBJ1-6
CDR3 protein: CASSGQGANSPLHF
CDR3 DNA: TGTGCCAGCAGTGGACAGGGAGCCAATTCACCCCTCCACTTT

V gene: TRBV5-1
clone size: -
D gene: -
J gene: TRBJ1-6
CDR3 protein: CASSAPYSDSPLHF
CDR3 DNA: TGCGCCAGCAGCGCCCCATATTCCGATTCGCCCCTCCACTTT

V gene: TRBV7-2
clone size: -
D gene: -
J gene: TRBJ1-3
CDR3 protein: CASSPNPGSGNTIYF
CDR3 DNA: TGTGCCAGCAGCCCGAACCCAGGGTCCGGAAACACCATATATTTT

V gene: TRBV5-1
clone size: few
D gene: -
J gene: TRBJ1-2
CDR3 protein: CASSLEFDSDFYTF
CDR3 DNA: TGCGCCAGCAGCTTGGAGTTTGACAGCGACTTCTACACCTTC

V gene: TRBV11-1
clone size: -
D gene: -
J gene: TRBJ2-1
CDR3 protein: CASSSETAYNEQFF
CDR3 DNA: TGTGCCAGCAGCTCAGAGACAGCCTACAATGAGCAGTTCTTC

V gene: TRBV9
clone size: -
D gene: TRBD1
J gene: TRBJ1-4
CDR3 protein: CASSVARGDRGRVEKLFF
CDR3 DNA: TGTGCCAGCAGCGTAGCGAGGGGCGACAGGGGGCGGGTTGAAAAACTGTTTTTT

V gene: TRBV5-8
clone size: -
D gene: -
J gene: TRBJ2-5
CDR3 protein: CASSLGMETQYF
CDR3 DNA: TGTGCCAGCAGCCTGGGTATGGAGACCCAGTACTTC

V gene: TRBV28
clone size: -
D gene: TRBD1
J gene: TRBJ1-5
CDR3 protein: CASSLSDRGSNQPQHF
CDR3 DNA: TGTGCCAGCAGTTTGTCCGACAGGGGAAGTAATCAGCCCCAGCATTTT

V gene: TRBV11-3
clone size: -
D gene: -
J gene: TRBJ2-5
CDR3 protein: CASSLDPGTQYF
CDR3 DNA: TGTGCCAGCAGCTTAGATCCGGGGACCCAGTACTTC

V gene: TRBV7-8
clone size: medium-sized
D gene: -
J gene: TRBJ1-5
CDR3 protein: CASSLEGWDNDQPQHF
CDR3 DNA: TGTGCCAGCAGCTTAGAAGGGTGGGACAACGATCAGCCCCAGCATTTT

V gene: TRBV7-2
clone size: -
D gene: -
J gene: TRBJ2-1
CDR3 protein: CASSFPPGEQFF
CDR3 DNA: TGTGCCAGCAGCTTCCCCCCCGGTGAGCAGTTCTTC

V gene: TRBV20-1
clone size: -
D gene: -
J gene: TRBJ2-7
CDR3 protein: CSAARTYEQYF
CDR3 DNA: TGCAGTGCCGCCCGGACCTACGAGCAGTACTTC

V gene: TRBV7-9
clone size: -
D gene: -
J gene: TRBJ1-6
CDR3 protein: CASSLDQGRLYNSPLHF
CDR3 DNA: TGTGCCAGCAGCCTAGACCAGGGGCGCCTCTATAATTCACCCCTCCACTTT

V gene: TRBV19
clone size: -
D gene: -
J gene: TRBJ1-6
CDR3 protein: CASSPFQGFSYNSPLHF
CDR3 DNA: TGTGCCAGTAGTCCTTTCCAGGGCTTCTCCTATAATTCACCCCTCCACTTT